This T cell receptor beta chain emerged from a study of regulatory T cells in long-lasting Graves disease. The time point here: newly diagnosed GD, antithyroid drugs for less than 3 months. TCR sequences were obtained from RNA taken from PBMCs. Approximately 10 milliliters of peripheral blood went into EDTA tubes. This clonotype was counted only a few times. Its antigen is not identified. This sequence may be a read error, since a much larger clone differs from it by one base. CDR3 length: 15 amino acids. CDR1 SNHLY and CDR2 FYNNEI come from the germline V gene. With 0 bases removed from V and 3 bases from J, the gap between germline ends came to 9 bases. Whole-study results and caveats: Those with persistent disease had in common more public clonotypes (about 2,700) than new patients (approximately 970).

Arm-PCR of CDR3 regions and iRepertoire HTBI primers were used to build TCR beta libraries. A single record per CDR3 protein comes from TCRdb applying MiXCR to the multiplex PCR reads. Of fewer than 350,000 distinct CDR3 sequences in the sample, approximately 20% are singletons; the top ten hold less than 40%. The source was peripheral blood mononuclear cells (PBMCs), collected at new diagnosis, from a patient treated with antithyroid drugs. The rearrangement uses TRBV2 and TRBJ2-1; D gene uncertain. The sequence was collected from a female donor with Graves disease. The CDR3 here is CASSEAGSLYNEQFF. CDR3 bases: TGTGCCAGCAGTGAAGCGGGAAGCCTCTACAATGAGCAGTTCTTC.